This T cell receptor (beta chain) originates from a study of blood T cells in healthy people across ages. Study observations and caveats: Any changes in expanded clonotypes were possibly confounded, as donor CMV status remained unknown. The long-lived group displayed more naive CD4+ cells, plus higher diversity, than the aged donors did.

On this clonotype: Its antigen remains unidentified.

The V gene's germline CDR1 is DFQATT and CDR2 SNEGSKA (reference sequence). Germline trimming cut 4 bases from V and 4 bases from J; bases unmatched to any gene: 10. This CDR3 region has 15 residues. Sample-barcoded 5' priming and a J-beta primer mix drove a second PCR of roughly 6 to 12 cycles. Each CDR3 protein gets one entry after TCRdb re-called the 5' RACE reads with MiXCR. The data contain roughly 1,500,000 distinct CDR3 sequences, about 31% of them singletons. Drawn from each donor were around 9.1 milliliters of peripheral blood. Isolation yielded PBMCs, at least 7 million per sample, in every case.

This rearrangement joins TRBV20-1 to TRBJ2-7, with TRBD2 matching over 10 bases. This receptor was taken from a woman between 25 and 40 years old in good health. Material: blood. DNA for the CDR3: TGCAGTGCTACTACCGGGACTAGCGTTCAGTACGAGCAGTACTTC. It translates to CSATTGTSVQYEQYF.